This TCR beta chain was found in a study of blood T cell repertoires in COVID-19 (TCRdb year 2020). Regarding the study in general: Samples covering the acute and convalescent phases of COVID-19 were provided by collaborators in the United States, Italy and Spain. The dataset comprised deeply sampled blood TCRbeta repertoires from subjects exposed to, actively infected with, or recovered from COVID-19. The repertoires were released in a freely available public database meant as a resource for research on the immune response to SARS-CoV-2. Sample metadata almost always included a de-identified subject ID, COVID-19 status, age in years and sex. Where available, HLA class I and class II types were taken from metadata supplied by the sample provider and were not determined by assay-based typing. The material from the prospective study consisted of cDNA or gDNA derived from T cells, B-cell-depleted T cells, or PBMCs. The samples were drawn from the first 160 participants of the ongoing ImmuneRACE study and from roughly 1,300 subjects provided by 6 global collaborators. Findings and caveats that apply to the study as a whole: The quantity of clinical and demographic metadata differed by source and by participant and was supplied without curation.

Whole blood was collected in K2EDTA tubes by collaborating institutions according to the institutions' own protocols. For TCRbeta analysis, collaborator samples were shipped as frozen whole blood, as isolated PBMCs, or as DNA extracted from either sample type. In its sample, this clone was seen many times. It lacks a known antigen. Base qualities are missing; no much larger clone stands one base away. The germline V gene supplies CDR1 SQVTM and CDR2 ANQGSEA. Germline trimming: 7 bases from V, 3 bases from J; junction bases outside gene matches: 11. The CDR3, from cysteine to phenylalanine, totals 14 residues. Of all the DNA, just the CDR3 is kept, 42 bases in frame from base 1. TCRbeta CDR3 regions were amplified from genomic DNA using the immunoSEQ Assay, a bias-controlled multiplex PCR. The paper's data handling went like this. Within the assay, amplification of reference gene primers was used to estimate how many nucleated cells each sample contained. To quantify the absolute abundance of each unique TCRbeta CDR3 rearrangement, sequence reads were collapsed and filtered. For each sample, productive Simpson clonality was calculated as the square root of Simpson's diversity index across productive rearrangements. Here the immuneACCESS table is served through TCRdb, limited to in-frame sequences with V and J called. Missing clones are a known gap in these copies; in checked studies unresolved V genes cover under half, and the rest lacks a known reason. V and J calls and clone size are those listed in that table; D and trimming were worked out from the DNA. The sample table shows almost 50,000 clones, and roughly 85% are seen once. Around a quarter of the sample goes to the ten largest clones.

Sequenced: peripheral blood. The source is a man between 65 and 85 years old with acute or convalescent COVID-19. Rearrangement joined TRBV29-1 to TRBJ1-2, and TRBD1 aligns with 7 junction nucleotides. CDR3 region: CSAEPLGQDYGYTF. Here is the DNA: TGCAGCGCTGAGCCTCTCGGACAGGACTATGGCTACACCTTC.